Listed below are T cell receptor beta chains from one sample, sequenced in a study of blood T cell repertoires in COVID-19. Using immunoSEQ multiplex PCR, the repertoire was profiled, and TCRdb retains in-frame clones only, with some absent. The sample has around 100,000 clones; about three quarters are singletons. The material sequenced was peripheral blood. These receptors came from a man older than 75 with acute or convalescent COVID-19. Each CDR3 is given with its conserved first and last residue. Each record gives: V gene, clone size, J gene, D gene, CDR3 protein, CDR3 DNA. D genes are given only for firm matches. Size is stated for part of the rows, as once, few or many counts, or as a class when the clone is expanded.

>TRBV3-1/TRBV3-2|-|TRBJ1-2|-
CASSQGTRGGGYGYTF
TGTGCCAGCAGCCAAGGAACGAGGGGAGGGGGCTATGGCTACACCTTC
>TRBV5-4|-|TRBJ2-1|-
CASSWGVRDEQFF
TGTGCCAGCAGCTGGGGGGTCCGGGATGAGCAGTTCTTC
>TRBV24-1|-|TRBJ2-7|TRBD1
CATSDLRQGEQYF
TGTGCCACCAGTGACCTACGACAGGGCGAGCAGTACTTC
>TRBV4-3|-|TRBJ1-2|-
CASSQQADSGYGYTF
TGCGCCAGCAGCCAACAAGCGGATTCAGGTTATGGCTACACCTTC
>TRBV21-1|-|TRBJ2-7|-
CASSYRDCSYEQYF
TGTGCCAGCAGCTACCGGGACTGTTCCTACGAGCAGTACTTC
>TRBV27|-|TRBJ1-5|-
CASSLSADSNQPQHF
TGTGCCAGCAGTTTATCAGCGGATAGCAATCAGCCCCAGCATTTT
>TRBV19|-|TRBJ2-7|TRBD1
CASSITLDRGTSFYEQYF
TGTGCCAGTAGTATCACTTTGGACAGGGGGACTTCTTTTTACGAGCAGTACTTC
>TRBV15|-|TRBJ2-1|TRBD2
CATSTLAGPYNEQFF
TGTGCCACCAGCACCTTAGCGGGACCGTACAATGAGCAGTTCTTC
>TRBV28|-|TRBJ2-3|TRBD2
CASSSGTSGPRVTDTQYF
TGTGCCAGCAGTTCCGGGACTAGCGGGCCCCGGGTAACAGATACGCAGTATTTT
>TRBV5-6|-|TRBJ1-1|-
CASSLLRNTEAFF
TGTGCCAGCAGCTTGCTGAGGAACACTGAAGCTTTCTTT
>TRBV19|-|TRBJ1-2|-
CASSMDRAGGGYTF
TGTGCCAGTAGTATGGATCGGGCCGGGGGAGGCTACACCTTC
>TRBV5-1|-|TRBJ1-4|-
CASSPTQGSEKLFF
TGCGCCAGCAGCCCTACGCAGGGATCCGAAAAACTGTTTTTT
>TRBV23-1|-|TRBJ1-4|-
CASSQSREATNEKLFF
TGCGCCAGCAGTCAATCGCGGGAGGCAACTAATGAAAAACTGTTTTTT
>TRBV21-1|once|TRBJ2-3|-
CASSKEPCSERGRDARYTQYF
TGTGCCAGCAGCAAAGAACCATGTAGTGAGCGGGGGCGGGATGCGAGGTATACGCAGTATTTT
>TRBV4-2|-|TRBJ2-5|TRBD2
CASSLLSQREQETQYF
TGTGCCAGCAGCCTCTTGTCGCAGCGGGAGCAAGAGACCCAGTACTTC
>TRBV27|few|TRBJ2-7|-
CASSSEGAWEQYF
TGTGCCAGCAGTTCGGAGGGGGCTTGGGAGCAGTACTTC
>TRBV4-3|-|TRBJ2-1|TRBD2
CASSQDASGSDEQFF
TGCGCCAGCAGCCAAGACGCTAGCGGGAGTGATGAGCAGTTCTTC
>TRBV3-1/TRBV3-2|-|TRBJ1-3|-
CASSQDLFSGNTIYF
TGTGCCAGCAGCCAAGATCTTTTCTCTGGAAACACCATATATTTT
>TRBV18|-|TRBJ1-1|-
CASSPEAGNTEAFF
TGTGCCAGCTCACCAGAAGCGGGAAACACTGAAGCTTTCTTT
>TRBV28|few|TRBJ1-5|TRBD1
CASWGTGKNQPQHF
TGTGCCAGCTGGGGGACAGGGAAGAATCAGCCCCAGCATTTT
>TRBV2|-|TRBJ2-3|-
CASSATDTQYF
TGTGCCAGCAGTGCTACAGATACGCAGTATTTT
>TRBV6-2/TRBV6-3|-|TRBJ2-5|-
CASSLSETQYF
TGTGCCAGCAGTTTGTCGGAGACCCAGTACTTC
>TRBV7-2|-|TRBJ2-7|-
CASSLGAAGAGYEQYF
TGTGCCAGCAGCTTAGGAGCGGCGGGGGCAGGCTACGAGCAGTACTTC
>TRBV29-1|-|TRBJ1-1|-
CSVIGRNTEAFF
TGCAGCGTGATAGGGAGGAACACTGAAGCTTTCTTT
>TRBV11-2|-|TRBJ1-4|TRBD1
CASSLQTGTYEKLFF
TGTGCCAGCAGCCTACAGACAGGGACCTACGAAAAACTGTTTTTT
>TRBV28|-|TRBJ2-3|TRBD2
CASSIAGKVDTQYF
TGTGCCAGCAGCATAGCGGGAAAAGTAGATACGCAGTATTTT
>TRBV6-5|-|TRBJ2-1|TRBD1
CASSSRDRGKNEQFF
TGTGCCAGCAGTTCCCGGGACAGGGGGAAGAATGAGCAGTTCTTC
>TRBV19|-|TRBJ1-4|-
CATNYGATNEKLFF
TGTGCCACCAACTACGGTGCAACTAATGAAAAACTGTTTTTT
>TRBV29-1|-|TRBJ1-2|TRBD1
CSVPARDRSNYGYTF
TGCAGCGTTCCCGCCCGGGACAGATCTAACTATGGCTACACCTTC
>TRBV6-5|-|TRBJ1-1|-
CASRPPRGRATEAFF
TGTGCCAGCAGACCGCCTCGGGGTCGAGCCACTGAAGCTTTCTTT
>TRBV7-8|-|TRBJ2-5|TRBD2
CASSRPRLAGKETQYF
TGTGCCAGCAGCCGACCACGACTAGCCGGGAAGGAGACCCAGTACTTC
>TRBV6-5|few|TRBJ2-3|TRBD1
CASSTGGDTQYF
TGTGCCAGCAGTACAGGGGGAGATACGCAGTATTTT
>TRBV5-6|-|TRBJ2-7|TRBD1
CASSAGTDKNEQYF
TGTGCCAGCAGCGCAGGGACAGATAAAAACGAGCAGTACTTC
>TRBV7-9|-|TRBJ1-1|-
CASSLIVGGKNTEAFF
TGTGCCAGCAGCTTAATCGTAGGGGGTAAGAACACTGAAGCTTTCTTT
>TRBV24-1|once|TRBJ2-1|TRBD2
CATSAVFRGLAGYNEQFF
TGTGCCACCAGTGCGGTCTTCCGGGGACTAGCGGGATACAATGAGCAGTTCTTC
>TRBV11-2|-|TRBJ2-1|TRBD2
CATGASGRARTYNEQFF
TGTGCCACCGGGGCTAGCGGACGAGCTCGGACCTACAATGAGCAGTTCTTC
>TRBV7-2|-|TRBJ2-3|-
CASSFSRADTQYF
TGTGCCAGCAGCTTTAGCAGGGCAGATACGCAGTATTTT
>TRBV14|-|TRBJ2-7|-
CASSQSSSYEQYF
TGTGCCAGCAGCCAATCCAGCTCCTACGAGCAGTACTTC
>TRBV19|-|TRBJ1-6|TRBD1
CASRDRVNSPLHF
TGTGCCAGTCGCGACAGGGTTAATTCACCCCTCCACTTT
>TRBV7-9|-|TRBJ2-3|-
CASSSAPDTQYF
TGTGCCAGCAGCTCCGCGCCAGATACGCAGTATTTT
>TRBV4-2|few|TRBJ2-3|-
CASSPPGGAPDTQYF
TGTGCCAGCAGCCCCCCAGGAGGGGCCCCCGATACGCAGTATTTT
>TRBV27|-|TRBJ2-2|TRBD1
CASSLRTGAGELFF
TGTGCCAGCAGTTTAAGGACAGGGGCCGGGGAGCTGTTTTTT
>TRBV4-3|many|TRBJ1-2|TRBD1
CASSQAGGFYGYTF
TGCGCCAGCAGCCAAGCAGGGGGCTTCTATGGCTACACCTTC
>TRBV6-5|many|TRBJ1-1|-
CASSYLQGNTEAFF
TGTGCCAGCAGTTACCTTCAGGGGAACACTGAAGCTTTCTTT
>TRBV12-3/TRBV12-4|-|TRBJ2-3|TRBD2
CASSLSGLTYSDF
TGTGCCAGCAGTCTATCGGGACTAACCTACAGTGATTTT
>TRBV1|-|TRBJ2-1|-
CTSSHPITSGSSYNEQFF
TGCACCAGCAGCCATCCGATTACTAGCGGGAGTAGTTACAATGAGCAGTTCTTC